The T cell receptor (beta chain) described here comes from a study of T cells after yellow fever vaccination. Study-wide points: The secondary T-cell response peaked on day 5, not day 15, but was weaker. The study re-detected most primary-vaccination clones after the booster (96% CD4, almost 90% CD8).

The study made its TCR cDNA through 5'RACE template switching. That step introduced a universal primer site along with UMIs. Each CDR3 protein gets one entry after TCRdb re-called the 5' RACE reads with MiXCR. The repertoire includes about 360,000 distinct CDR3 sequences, 6.2% of them detected once, and approximately 15% sits in the top ten. V was pared by 4 bases and J by 7 bases, with 16 bases between. Germline-derived CDR1 and CDR2 are SGHDN and FVKESK. The CDR3 loop spans 14 amino acids. In regard to this clonotype: Its antigen is as yet unknown.

This chain connects TRBV14 to TRBJ1-1; D remains unclear. This clonotype was sampled from a man aged 30-40 years who received the YFV17D yellow fever vaccine. The specimen comprised PBMCs, sampled 5 days after the yellow fever booster vaccination. The CDR3 region has the DNA TGTGCCAGCAGCCCATTACCAATAACCCTTGAAGCTTTCTTT. The encoded protein is CASSPLPITLEAFF.